The 13 T cell receptor beta chains listed next were all sequenced from one sample in a study of shared clonotypes between healthy human individuals. Some clones are missing from TCRdb's copy, which holds only in-frame ones; the method was immunoSEQ multiplex PCR. The sample lists some 1,100,000 clones; 75% to 80% were seen once. The material sequenced was memory CD4+ T cells from PBMCs. The subset here: CD45RA-negative fraction. These TCRs come from a man younger than 30 in good health. Some clones in this sample may be carry-over from other donors' samples.

This clone was found once. The chain employs TRBV5-1 and TRBJ1-2; possible D gene TRBD1, 6 bases. CDR1 and CDR2 from the germline V gene are SGHRS and YFSETQ. The CDR3 sequence is 15 residues long. V shed 4 bases and J shed 4 bases, with 17 bases lying between them. CDR3 sequence (DNA): TGCGCCAGCAGCCCTCAAACAGGGAATCTCTATGGCTACACCTTC. Encoded protein: CASSPQTGNLYGYTF.

The genes are TRBV9 and TRBJ2-7, with 8 bases aligning to TRBD1. The CDR3 has 15 residues. Looked up from germline, CDR1 is SGDLS and CDR2 is YYNGEE. V shed 0 bases, J shed 0 bases, and the junction held 2 bases outside the gene matches. The CDR3 coding sequence is TGTGCCAGCAGCGTAGGGGACAGGACCTCCTACGAGCAGTACTTC. Translating it yields CASSVGDRTSYEQYF.

The chain recombines TRBV5-1 with TRBJ2-1; D gene unclear. The CDR3 length is 15 residues. Per the germline V gene, CDR1 is SGHRS and CDR2 is YFSETQ. V lost 3 bases to trimming and J lost 1 base, with 11 bases between them. The DNA for the CDR3 is TGCGCCAGCAGCTACGACTCCGATTCCTACAATGAGCAGTTCTTC. It encodes CASSYDSDSYNEQFF. Full variable domain (missing parts from reference TRBV5-1 and TRBJ2-1): KAGVTQTPRYLIKTRGQQVTLSCSPISGHRSVSWYQQTPGQGLQFLFEYFSETQRNKGNFPGRFSGRQFSNSRSEMNVSTLELGDSALYLCASSYDSDSYNEQFFGPGTRLTVL.

The chain recombines TRBV6-5 with TRBJ1-1, with a weak D call TRBD1 (5 bases). This CDR3 contains 12 residues. Trimming took off 2 bases at V and 7 bases at J, with 8 bases between the two ends. Germline V lookup: CDR1 MNHEY, CDR2 SVGAGI. For the CDR3, the DNA is TGTGCCAGCAGTTACACTGGGGGTGAAGCTTTCTTT. Its translation: CASSYTGGEAFF.

The chain couples TRBV25-1 to TRBJ2-1; 7 nucleotides agree with TRBD2. CDR1 is MGHDK and CDR2 is SYGVNS in the germline V gene. The CDR3 spans 14 residues. J lost 5 bases, V lost 1 base, and 2 bases had no gene match. Here the CDR3 reads CASSEFTSDNEQFF. DNA of the CDR3: TGTGCCAGCAGTGAATTCACTAGCGACAATGAGCAGTTCTTC.

J is TRBJ2-3 and V is TRBV4-3; no reliable D call. CDR3 length: 15 residues. Germline V gene sequence: CDR1 LGHNA, CDR2 YSLEER. The ends were cut back, 0 bases at V and 4 bases at J, with 11 bases in the middle. CDR3 in DNA: TGCGCCAGCAGCCAAGATAATCACGTCTCAGATACGCAGTATTTT. Its translation is CASSQDNHVSDTQYF.

The chain uses TRBV2 and TRBJ1-2; D is possibly TRBD1 (5 bases). Trimming shortened V by 4 bases and J by 6 bases, and 18 bases separated the two germline ends. The CDR3 is 15 amino acids. Germline CDR1 SNHLY, CDR2 FYNNEI. CDR3: CASSVRTGQTDGYTF. For the CDR3, the DNA is TGTGCCAGCAGTGTTAGAACAGGTCAAACGGATGGCTACACCTTC.

The DNA for the CDR3 is TGTGCCAGCAGTTTACACCGGACCAGGGGTAGGCAGCCCCAGCATTTT. Translation: CASSLHRTRGRQPQHF. J is TRBJ1-5 and V is TRBV28, with a weak D call TRBD1 (6 bases). V shed 2 bases and J shed 7 bases, with 18 bases lying between them. This CDR3 contains 16 residues. Germline loops: CDR1 MDHEN, CDR2 SYDVKM.

This clone was found a few times. The rearrangement joins TRBV6-6 to TRBJ2-6, with D possibly being TRBD1 (5 bases). The CDR3 spans 15 residues. V lost 2 bases and J 2 bases, leaving 7 bases between the germline ends. Germline CDR1 MNHNY, CDR2 SVGAGI (reference sequence). The CDR3 nucleotides read TGTGCCAGCAGTTACCAGGGCACTGGGGCCAACGTCCTGACTTTC. Translated, it gives CASSYQGTGANVLTF.

V usage is TRBV28 and J usage is TRBJ2-7; 8 bases fit TRBD1. Germline assignment: CDR1 MDHEN and CDR2 SYDVKM. V gave up 6 bases and J gave up 0 bases; unmatched junction bases: 7. This CDR3 is 15 amino acids long. The CDR3 is CASRSWDRSSYEQYF. In nucleotides, the CDR3 is TGTGCCAGCAGATCTTGGGACAGGAGCTCCTACGAGCAGTACTTC.

This chain joins TRBV28 and TRBJ1-4, with D hard to call. Trimming took 6 bases from V and 8 from J, leaving 16 bases between them. Germline values: CDR1 MDHEN, CDR2 SYDVKM. The CDR3 runs to 14 residues. The CDR3 region has the DNA TGTGCCAGCAGGAGGACCCCGGTTTGGGAAAAACTGTTTTTT. This gives the protein CASRRTPVWEKLFF.

The chain uses TRBV18 and TRBJ2-1, with unresolved D. This CDR3 has 12 amino acids. Trimming removed 8 bases from V and 6 bases from J, with 11 bases in between. Germline lookup yields CDR1 KGHSH and CDR2 LQKENI. The CDR3 DNA is TGTGCCAGCGGACCGAAGGGCAATGAGCAGTTCTTC. This translates into CASGPKGNEQFF.

For this clone: A read error is the likely source, as a far larger clone sits one nucleotide away. This chain connects TRBV11-2 to TRBJ2-3; no clear D gene. The V gene's germline CDR1 is SGHAT and CDR2 FQNNGV. This CDR3 region has 12 residues. The V gene lost 3 bases and the J gene lost 2 bases, with 3 bases spanning the gap. Written as DNA, the CDR3 is TGTGCCAGCAGCTTGATCACAGATACGCAGTATTTT. This gives the protein CASSLITDTQYF.